Described below is a single TCR beta chain sequence and its context. The repertoire was sequenced with immunoSEQ multiplex PCR; TCRdb's copy has only in-frame clones and lacks some. The table has over 130,000 clones, approximately 92% seen once. The sample belongs to a study of T cell responses to AZD1222 COVID-19 vaccine. Germline-derived CDR1 and CDR2 are MNHEY and SMNVEV (reference sequence). This CDR3 spans 14 amino acids. The ends lost 6 bases at V and 4 bases at J; junction bases unmatched: 5. The chain couples TRBV27 to TRBJ2-2; 7 bases line up with TRBD1. The material sequenced was peripheral blood, taken on day 0 of AZD1222 vaccination. This clonotype was sampled from an adult in good health. The CDR3 region is CASRQGVSTGELFF. The CDR3, as DNA: TGTGCCAGCAGGCAGGGGGTCAGCACCGGGGAGCTGTTTTTT.